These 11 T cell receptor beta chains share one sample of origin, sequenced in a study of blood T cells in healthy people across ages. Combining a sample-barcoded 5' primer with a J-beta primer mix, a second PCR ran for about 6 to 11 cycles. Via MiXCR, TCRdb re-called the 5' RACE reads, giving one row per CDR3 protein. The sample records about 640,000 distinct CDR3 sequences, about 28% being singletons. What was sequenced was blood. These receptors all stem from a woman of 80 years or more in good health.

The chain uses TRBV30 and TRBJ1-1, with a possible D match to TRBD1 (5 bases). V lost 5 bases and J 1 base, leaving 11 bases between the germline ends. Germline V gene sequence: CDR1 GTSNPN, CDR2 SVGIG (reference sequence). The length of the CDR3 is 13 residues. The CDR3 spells CAWGDRPNTEAFF. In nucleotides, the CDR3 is TGTGCCTGGGGAGACAGACCGAACACTGAAGCTTTCTTT. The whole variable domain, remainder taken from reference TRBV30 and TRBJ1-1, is SQTIHQWPATLVQPVGSPLSLECTVEGTSNPNLYWYRQAAGRGLQLLFYSVGIGQISSEVPQNLSASRPQDRQFILSSKKLLLSDSGFYLCAWGDRPNTEAFFGQGTRLTVV.

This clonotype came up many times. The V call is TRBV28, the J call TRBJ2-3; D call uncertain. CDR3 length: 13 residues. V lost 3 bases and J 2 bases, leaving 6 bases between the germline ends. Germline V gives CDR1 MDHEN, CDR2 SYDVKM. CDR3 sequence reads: CASSFANTDTQYF. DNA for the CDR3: TGTGCCAGCAGTTTCGCTAACACAGATACGCAGTATTTT.

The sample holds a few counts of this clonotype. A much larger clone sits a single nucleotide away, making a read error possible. CDR3 in amino acids: CASSLAFHGQYF. The CDR3 DNA reads TGTGCCAGCAGTCTAGCTTTCCACGGGCAGTACTTC. This chain joins TRBV6-1 and TRBJ2-5, with TRBD2 as a possible D gene (5 bases). The V gene's germline CDR1 is MNHNS and CDR2 SASEGT. V lost 5 bases, J lost 11 bases, and 15 bases lay in between. This CDR3 spans 12 amino acids.

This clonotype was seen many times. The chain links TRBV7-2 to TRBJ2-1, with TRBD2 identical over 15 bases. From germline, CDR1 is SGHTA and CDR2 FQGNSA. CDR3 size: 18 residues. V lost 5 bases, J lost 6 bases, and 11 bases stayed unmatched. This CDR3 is CASSAGTSGGLSGNEQFF. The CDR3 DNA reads TGTGCCAGCAGCGCAGGGACTAGCGGGGGGTTGTCGGGCAATGAGCAGTTCTTC. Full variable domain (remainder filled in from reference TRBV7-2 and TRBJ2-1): GAGVSQSPSNKVTEKGKDVELRCDPISGHTALYWYRQSLGQGLEFLIYFQGNSAPDKSGLPSDRFSAERTGGSVSTLTIQRTQQEDSAVYLCASSAGTSGGLSGNEQFFGPGTRLTVL.

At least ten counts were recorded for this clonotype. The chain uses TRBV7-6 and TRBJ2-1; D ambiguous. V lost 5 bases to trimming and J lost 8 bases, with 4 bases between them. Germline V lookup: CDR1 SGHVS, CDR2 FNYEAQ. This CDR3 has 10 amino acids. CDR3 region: CASSRYEQFF. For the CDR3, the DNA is TGTGCCAGCAGCAGGTATGAGCAGTTCTTC.

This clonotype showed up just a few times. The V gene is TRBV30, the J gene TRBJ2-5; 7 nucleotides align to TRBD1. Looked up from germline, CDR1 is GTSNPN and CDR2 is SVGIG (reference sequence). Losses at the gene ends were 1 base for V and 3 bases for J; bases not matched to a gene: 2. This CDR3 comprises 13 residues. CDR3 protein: CAWSDGQEETQYF. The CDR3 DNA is TGTGCCTGGAGTGATGGACAGGAAGAGACCCAGTACTTC.

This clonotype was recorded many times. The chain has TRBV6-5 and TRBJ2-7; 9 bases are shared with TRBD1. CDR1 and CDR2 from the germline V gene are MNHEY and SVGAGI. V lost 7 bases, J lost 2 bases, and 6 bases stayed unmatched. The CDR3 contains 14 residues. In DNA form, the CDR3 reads TGTGCCAGCAAAGGGACAGGGTCTACCTACGAGCAGTACTTC. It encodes CASKGTGSTYEQYF.

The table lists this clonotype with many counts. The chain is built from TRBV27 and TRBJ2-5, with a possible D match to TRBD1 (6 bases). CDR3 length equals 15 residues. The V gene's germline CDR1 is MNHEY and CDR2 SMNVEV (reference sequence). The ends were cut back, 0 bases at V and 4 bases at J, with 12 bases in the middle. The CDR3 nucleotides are TGTGCCAGCAGTTTATCACAGGGTATGAGAGAGACCCAGTACTTC. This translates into CASSLSQGMRETQYF.

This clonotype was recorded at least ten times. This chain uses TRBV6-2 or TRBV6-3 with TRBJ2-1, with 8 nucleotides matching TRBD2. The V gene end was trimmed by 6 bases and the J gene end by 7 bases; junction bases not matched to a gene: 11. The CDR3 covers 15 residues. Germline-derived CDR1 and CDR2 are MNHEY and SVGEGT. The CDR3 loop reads CASRNFGGADNEQFF. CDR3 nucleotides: TGTGCCAGCAGGAACTTCGGGGGGGCCGATAATGAGCAGTTCTTC.

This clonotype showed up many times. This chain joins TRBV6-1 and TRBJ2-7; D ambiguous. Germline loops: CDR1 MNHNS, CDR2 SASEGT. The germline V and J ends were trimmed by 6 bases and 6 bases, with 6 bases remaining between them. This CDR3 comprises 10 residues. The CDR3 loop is CASSDFEQYF. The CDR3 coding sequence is TGTGCCAGCAGCGATTTCGAGCAGTACTTC.

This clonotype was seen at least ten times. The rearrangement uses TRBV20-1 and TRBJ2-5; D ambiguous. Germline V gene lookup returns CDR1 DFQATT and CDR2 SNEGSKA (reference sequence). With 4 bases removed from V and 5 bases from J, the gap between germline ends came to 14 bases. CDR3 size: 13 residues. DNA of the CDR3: TGCAGTGCTATCCAGCGAATATCGGAGACCCAGTACTTC. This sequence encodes CSAIQRISETQYF.